This TCR beta chain appears in the sequencing data of a study of graft-versus-host responses after intestinal transplantation. Study in general: Each recipient received a multivisceral, liver-intestinal, or isolated intestinal graft. Tacrolimus plus steroids were given to all recipients for two to three years, preceded by anti-thymocyte globulin induction. General study results and limits: Early post-transplant HvG declines tracked with peak circulating GvH clone levels. Ileal or blood samples showed some GvH clones first, and such clones were also found in recipient marrow.

V lost 3 bases and J lost 8, with 14 bases in between. CDR3 length: 14 residues. In germline, CDR1 is SEHNR, CDR2 FQNEAQ (reference sequence). Here immunoSEQ multiplex PCR was the method, and the copy in TCRdb shows in-frame clones only, minus some. Here the sample spans roughly 120,000 clones, about 93% being singletons. Turning to this clone: Its antigen is as yet unknown.

The receptor's source is a human donor who received an intestinal transplant. V is TRBV7-9 and J is TRBJ2-1; D gene uncertain. This specimen consisted of unstimulated CD4+ T cells sorted from spleen or lymph node cells, obtained before intestinal transplant. The CDR3 DNA sequence: TGTGCCAGCAGCTTTCTCCTTAGTGACGATGAGCAGTTCTTC. The encoded protein is CASSFLLSDDEQFF.